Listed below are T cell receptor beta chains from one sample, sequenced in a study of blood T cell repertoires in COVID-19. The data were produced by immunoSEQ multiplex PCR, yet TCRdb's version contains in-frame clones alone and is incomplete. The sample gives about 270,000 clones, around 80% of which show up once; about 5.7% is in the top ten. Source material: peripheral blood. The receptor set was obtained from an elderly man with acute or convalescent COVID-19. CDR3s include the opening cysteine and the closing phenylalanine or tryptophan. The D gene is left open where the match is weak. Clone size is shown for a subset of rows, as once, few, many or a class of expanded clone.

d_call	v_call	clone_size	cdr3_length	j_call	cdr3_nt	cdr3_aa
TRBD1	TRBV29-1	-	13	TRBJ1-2	TGCAGCGTTGAAGCCGAGGAGGGACAGACCTACACCTTC	CSVEAEEGQTYTF
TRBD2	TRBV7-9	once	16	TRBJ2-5	TGTGCCAGCAGCCCAGGGACTAGCGGGGGGGCGGAGACCCAGTACTTC	CASSPGTSGGAETQYF
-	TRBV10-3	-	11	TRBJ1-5	TGTGCCACCGGGGTGGCTCAGCCCCAGCATTTT	CATGVAQPQHF
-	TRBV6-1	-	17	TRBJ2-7	TGTGCCAGCAGTGAATTCCCTTATATGGGCAGGTCCTACGAGCAGTACTTC	CASSEFPYMGRSYEQYF
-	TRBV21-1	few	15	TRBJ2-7	TGTGCCAGCCCGACTAGCGGACGAGTTCGCTACGAGCAGTACTTC	CASPTSGRVRYEQYF
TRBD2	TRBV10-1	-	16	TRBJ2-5	TGCGCCAGCAGTGATTCCAGCGGGAGGGCCGCGGAGACCCAGTACTTC	CASSDSSGRAAETQYF
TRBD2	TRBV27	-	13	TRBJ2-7	TGTGCCAGCAGACTAGCGGGAGTGTACGAGCAGTACTTC	CASRLAGVYEQYF
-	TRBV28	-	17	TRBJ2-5	TGTGCCAGCGACCCATACCCCTTAGCGGCAGTCCAAGAGACCCAGTACTTC	CASDPYPLAAVQETQYF
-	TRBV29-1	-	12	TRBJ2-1	TGCAGCGTTGAAAGGTCAGGGAATGAGCAGTTCTTC	CSVERSGNEQFF
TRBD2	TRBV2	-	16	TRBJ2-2	TGTGCCAGCAGCGCAAGTGGGAGGGCCCCCACCGGGGAGCTGTTTTTT	CASSASGRAPTGELFF
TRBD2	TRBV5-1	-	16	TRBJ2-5	TGCGCCAGCAGCCCGGAGGGAGGGCTAACGACGGAGACCCAGTACTTC	CASSPEGGLTTETQYF
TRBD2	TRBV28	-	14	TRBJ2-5	TGCGCCAGCCTTGGTTTCCGGGGGGGAGAGACCCAGTACTTC	CASLGFRGGETQYF
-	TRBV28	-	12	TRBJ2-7	TGTGCCGGGGGGGACACCTCCTACGAGCAGTACTTC	CAGGDTSYEQYF